This T cell receptor beta chain was found in a study of blood T cell repertoires in COVID-19 (dated by TCRdb to 2020 to 2022). The study in broad terms: Samples covering the acute and convalescent phases of COVID-19 were provided by collaborators in the United States, Italy and Spain. The dataset comprised deeply sampled blood TCRbeta repertoires from subjects exposed to, actively infected with, or recovered from COVID-19. The repertoires were released in a freely available public database meant as a resource for research on the immune response to SARS-CoV-2. The prospective study material was composed of cDNA or gDNA derived from T cells, B-cell-depleted T cells, or PBMCs. Where available, HLA class I and class II types were taken from metadata supplied by the sample provider and were not determined by assay-based typing. The sample metadata nearly always contained a de-identified subject ID, COVID-19 status, age in years and sex. The samples were drawn from the first 160 participants of the ongoing ImmuneRACE study and from 950 to 1,500 subjects provided by 6 global collaborators. Study-level results and caveats: The amount of clinical and demographic metadata varied by source and participant and was provided uncurated.

The CDR3 holds 15 amino acids from the cysteine to the phenylalanine. Left in the record is the CDR3 DNA by itself, 45 bases read in frame from the first base. From the germline V gene, CDR1 is SNHLY and CDR2 is FYNNEI. A distance of 19 bases separates the germline ends of V and J, which lose 4 bases and 9 bases respectively. In this sample, this clone turned up a few times. Its target antigen remains unknown. The record has no base qualities; no much larger clone is one base away. One collaborating source in Seattle enrolled patients while the patients were actively infected and followed the patients over time throughout the course of disease. Each collaborating institution followed its own protocols to collect whole blood in K2EDTA tubes. For TCRbeta analysis, collaborator samples were shipped as frozen whole blood, as isolated PBMCs, or as DNA extracted from either sample type. TCRbeta CDR3 regions were amplified from genomic DNA by means of the immunoSEQ Assay, a bias-controlled multiplex PCR. The authors processed their data as follows. Within the assay, amplification of reference gene primers was used to estimate how many nucleated cells each sample contained. To quantify the absolute abundance of each unique TCRbeta CDR3 rearrangement, sequence reads were collapsed and filtered. For each sample, productive Simpson clonality was calculated as the square root of Simpson's diversity index across productive rearrangements. This immuneACCESS table, as held by TCRdb, lists in-frame sequences with V and J called but not all clones. Of the missing ones, under half trace to an unresolved V gene in checked studies; the others have no known cause. The V and J calls and clone size were taken over from that table, and D and trimming were inferred from the DNA. For this sample there are around 260,000 clones; 80% to 85% appear just once. Together, the top ten hold roughly 14% of the sample.

The chain is assembled from TRBV2 and TRBJ1-3; TRBD1 could be the D gene, as 5 bases match. The receptor's source is a person aged 70 to 80 with COVID-19, enrolled during active disease. Sequenced input: peripheral blood. For the CDR3, the sequence is CASSGQGHGAPTIYF. In nucleotides, the sequence is TGTGCCAGCAGTGGTCAGGGCCATGGGGCCCCCACCATATATTTT.